This T cell receptor (beta chain) was documented in a study of blood T cell repertoires in COVID-19. In the study overall: Samples taken during acute and convalescent COVID-19 were collected in the United States, Italy and Spain. Nucleic acid was either cDNA or gDNA, and it came from T cells, B-cell-depleted T cells, or PBMCs.

Sequenced by immunoSEQ multiplex PCR; TCRdb stores in-frame clones only, minus some. This table holds fewer than 500,000 clones, roughly 89% found once. Trimming took off 0 bases at V and 8 bases at J, with 9 bases between the two ends. CDR1 is SGDLS and CDR2 is YYNGEE in the germline V gene. The CDR3 is 13 amino acids. Sample: peripheral blood. This clonotype was sampled from a woman aged 30 to 39 with active or convalescent COVID-19. V usage is TRBV9 and J usage is TRBJ2-4, with a weak D call TRBD2 (5 bases). CDR3 region: CASSVAGVDIQYF. DNA of the CDR3: TGTGCCAGCAGCGTAGCCGGGGTGGACATTCAGTACTTC.